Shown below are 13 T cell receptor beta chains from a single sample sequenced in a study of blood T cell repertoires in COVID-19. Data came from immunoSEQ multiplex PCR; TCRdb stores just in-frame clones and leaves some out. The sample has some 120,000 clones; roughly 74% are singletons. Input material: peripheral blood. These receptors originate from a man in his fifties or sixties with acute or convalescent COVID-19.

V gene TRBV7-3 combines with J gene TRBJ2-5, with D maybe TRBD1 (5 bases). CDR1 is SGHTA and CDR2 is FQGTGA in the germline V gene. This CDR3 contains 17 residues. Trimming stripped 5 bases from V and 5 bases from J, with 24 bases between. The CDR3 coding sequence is TGTGCCAGCAGCCCCAACAGGTTTCAGCCCAACGGGGAGACCCAGTACTTC. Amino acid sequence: CASSPNRFQPNGETQYF.

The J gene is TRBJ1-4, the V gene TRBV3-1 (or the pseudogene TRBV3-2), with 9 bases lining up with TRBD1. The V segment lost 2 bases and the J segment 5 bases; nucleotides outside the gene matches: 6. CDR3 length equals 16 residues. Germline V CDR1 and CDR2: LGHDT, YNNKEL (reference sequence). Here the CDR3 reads CASSQWGTGGNEKLFF. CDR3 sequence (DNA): TGTGCCAGCAGCCAATGGGGAACAGGGGGCAATGAAAAACTGTTTTTT.

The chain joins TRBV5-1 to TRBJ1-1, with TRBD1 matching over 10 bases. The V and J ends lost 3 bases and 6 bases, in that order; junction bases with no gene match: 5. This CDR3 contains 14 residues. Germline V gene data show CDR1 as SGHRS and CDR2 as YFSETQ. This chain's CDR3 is CASSSTGGSPEAFF. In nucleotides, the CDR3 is TGCGCCAGCAGCTCGACAGGGGGCTCCCCTGAAGCTTTCTTT.

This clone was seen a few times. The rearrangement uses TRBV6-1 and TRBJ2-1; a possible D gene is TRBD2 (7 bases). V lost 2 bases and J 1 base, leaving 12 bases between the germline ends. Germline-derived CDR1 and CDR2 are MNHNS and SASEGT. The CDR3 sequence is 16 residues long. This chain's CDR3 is CASSEWGGSSYNEQFF. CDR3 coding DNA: TGTGCCAGCAGTGAATGGGGGGGCAGTTCCTACAATGAGCAGTTCTTC.

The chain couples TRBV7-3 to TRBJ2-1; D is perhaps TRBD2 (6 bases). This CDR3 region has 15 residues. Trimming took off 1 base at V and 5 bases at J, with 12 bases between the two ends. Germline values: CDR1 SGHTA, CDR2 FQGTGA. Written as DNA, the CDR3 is TGTGCCAGCAGCTTAAGGCGGGGAGAAAACAATGAGCAGTTCTTC. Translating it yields CASSLRRGENNEQFF.

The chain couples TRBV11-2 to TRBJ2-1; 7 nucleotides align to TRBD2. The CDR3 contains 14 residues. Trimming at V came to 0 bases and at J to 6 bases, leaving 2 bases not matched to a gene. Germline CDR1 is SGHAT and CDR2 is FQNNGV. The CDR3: CASSLEASGNEQFF. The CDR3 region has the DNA TGTGCCAGCAGCTTAGAAGCTAGCGGCAATGAGCAGTTCTTC.

In DNA form, the CDR3 reads TGTGCCACCAGTGATTTGCGACAGGGGGTACGCAATGAGCAGTTCTTC. Protein: CATSDLRQGVRNEQFF. This chain joins TRBV24-1 and TRBJ2-1, with 9 positions matching TRBD1. Trimming at V came to 0 bases and at J to 6 bases, leaving 5 bases not matched to a gene. The CDR3 has 16 residues. Germline values: CDR1 KGHDR, CDR2 SFDVKD.

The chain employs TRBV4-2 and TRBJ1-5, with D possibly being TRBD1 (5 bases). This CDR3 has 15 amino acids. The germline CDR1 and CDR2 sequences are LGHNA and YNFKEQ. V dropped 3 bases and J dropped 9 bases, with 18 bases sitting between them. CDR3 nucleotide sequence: TGTGCCAGCAGCCAGGACCGGGACTCCCTGGGGCCCCAGCATTTT. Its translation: CASSQDRDSLGPQHF.

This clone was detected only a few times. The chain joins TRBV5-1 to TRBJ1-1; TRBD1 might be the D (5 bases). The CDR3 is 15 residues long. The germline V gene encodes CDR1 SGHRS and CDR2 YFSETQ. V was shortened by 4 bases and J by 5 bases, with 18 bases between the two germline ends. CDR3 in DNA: TGCGCCAGCAGCCTTGATAGCAGGGCTGGGACTGAAGCTTTCTTT. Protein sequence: CASSLDSRAGTEAFF.

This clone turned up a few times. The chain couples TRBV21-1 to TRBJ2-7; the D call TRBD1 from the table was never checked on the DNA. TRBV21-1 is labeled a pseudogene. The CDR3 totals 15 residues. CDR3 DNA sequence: TGTGCCAGCAGTTGGCAGCGACAGGGTCGTTACGAGCAGTACTTC. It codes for CASSWQRQGRYEQYF.

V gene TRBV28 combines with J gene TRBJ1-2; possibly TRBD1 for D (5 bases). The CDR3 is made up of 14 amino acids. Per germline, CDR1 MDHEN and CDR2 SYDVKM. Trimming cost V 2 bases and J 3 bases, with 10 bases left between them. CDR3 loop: CASSLDQGYYGYTF. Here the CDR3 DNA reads TGTGCCAGCAGTTTAGATCAGGGCTACTATGGCTACACCTTC.

Here the CDR3 reads CASSIGGRGWYGYTF. The CDR3 coding sequence is TGTGCCAGTAGTATCGGGGGCAGGGGGTGGTATGGCTACACCTTC. The chain links TRBV19 to TRBJ1-2; TRBD1 agrees at 7 bases. CDR1 is LNHDA, CDR2 SQIVND, per germline (reference sequence). This CDR3 has 15 amino acids. The trim removed 3 bases at V and 5 bases at J, leaving 9 bases unmatched.

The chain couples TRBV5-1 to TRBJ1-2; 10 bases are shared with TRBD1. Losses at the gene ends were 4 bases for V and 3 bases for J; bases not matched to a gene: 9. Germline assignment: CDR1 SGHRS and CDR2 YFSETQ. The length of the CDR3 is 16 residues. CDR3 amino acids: CASSGLGTGDYYGYTF. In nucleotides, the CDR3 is TGCGCCAGCAGCGGATTAGGGACAGGGGATTACTATGGCTACACCTTC.